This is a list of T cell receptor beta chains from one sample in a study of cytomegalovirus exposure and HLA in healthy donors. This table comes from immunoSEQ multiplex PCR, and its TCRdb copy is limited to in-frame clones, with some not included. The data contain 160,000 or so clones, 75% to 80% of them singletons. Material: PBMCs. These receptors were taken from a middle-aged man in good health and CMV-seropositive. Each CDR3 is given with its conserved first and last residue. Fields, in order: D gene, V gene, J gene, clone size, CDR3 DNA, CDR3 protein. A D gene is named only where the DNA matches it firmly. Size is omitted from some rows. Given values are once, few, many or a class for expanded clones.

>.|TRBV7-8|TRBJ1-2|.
TGTGCCAGCAGCTTCTGGACTGAGGGCTACACCTTC
CASSFWTEGYTF
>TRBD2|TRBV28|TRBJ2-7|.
TGTGCCAGCATGGGCCCGACTGGCGGGAGTCTCGAGCAGTACTTC
CASMGPTGGSLEQYF
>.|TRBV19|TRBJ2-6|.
TGTGCCAGTAGTATTCTAACTGGGGCCAACGGCCTGACTTTC
CASSILTGANGLTF
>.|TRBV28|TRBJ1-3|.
TGTGCCAGCAGTTTCCAAGCCCCGGGGACCATATATTTT
CASSFQAPGTIYF
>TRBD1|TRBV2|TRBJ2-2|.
TGTGCCAGCCGGGACAGGGAAGCCGGGGAGCTGTTTTTT
CASRDREAGELFF
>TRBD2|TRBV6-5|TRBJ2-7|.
TGTGCCAGCACGGGGCGGGCTAGCGGGAAGGGTGAGCAGTACTTC
CASTGRASGKGEQYF
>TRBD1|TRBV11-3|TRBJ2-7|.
TGTGCCAGCAGCACCCGGGACAGGCACTACGAGCAGTACTTC
CASSTRDRHYEQYF
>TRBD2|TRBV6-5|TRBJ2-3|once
TGTGCCAGCAGTCGGACTAGTTTTTCAGATACGCAGTATTTT
CASSRTSFSDTQYF
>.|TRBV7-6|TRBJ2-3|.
TGTGCCAGCAGCCCGGGGTACGGCACAGATACGCAGTATTTT
CASSPGYGTDTQYF
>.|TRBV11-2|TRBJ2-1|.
TGTGCCAGCAGCTTAACCTCCCAGTACAATGAGCAGTTCTTC
CASSLTSQYNEQFF
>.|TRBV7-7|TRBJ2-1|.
TGTGCTAGCAGCTTGGGGAGCAGCTCCTACAATGAGCAGTTCTTC
CASSLGSSSYNEQFF
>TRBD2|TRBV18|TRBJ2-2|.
TGTGCCAGCTCGGGTGCAGCGGGAGACACCGGGGAGCTGTTTTTT
CASSGAAGDTGELFF
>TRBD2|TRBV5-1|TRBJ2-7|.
TGCGCCAGCAGCTTGGAAGGCGGGAGTGTTATGTACGAGCAGTACTTC
CASSLEGGSVMYEQYF
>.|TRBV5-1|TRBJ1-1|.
TGCGCCAGCAGCTCATTGGGGCGGCAGATGAACACTGAAGCTTTCTTT
CASSSLGRQMNTEAFF
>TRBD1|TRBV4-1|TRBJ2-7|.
TGCGCCAGCAGCCAATTTGGGGACAGGGCCTACGAGCAGTACTTC
CASSQFGDRAYEQYF
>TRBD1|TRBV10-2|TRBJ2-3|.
TGCGCCACCAAGACAGGGGGCGGCACAGATACGCAGTATTTT
CATKTGGGTDTQYF
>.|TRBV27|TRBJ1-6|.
TGTGCCAGCAGTTCGGACTTGAGCTCCTATAATTCACCCCTCCACTTT
CASSSDLSSYNSPLHF
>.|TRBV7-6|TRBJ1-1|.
TGTGCCAGCAGTGAAGGCGCAGGCCCAGGGAGGACTGAAGCTTTCTTT
CASSEGAGPGRTEAFF
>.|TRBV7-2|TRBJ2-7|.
TGTGCCAGCAGCTTAGGGACTTCCAATTACGAGCAGTACTTC
CASSLGTSNYEQYF
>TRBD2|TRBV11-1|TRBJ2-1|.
TGTGCCAGCAGCTTAGGGGGGACTAGCGGGACCTACAATGAGCAGTTCTTC
CASSLGGTSGTYNEQFF
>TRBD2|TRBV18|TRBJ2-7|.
TGTGCCAGCTCACCACCCTCCGGGACTAGCGGATACGAGCAGTACTTC
CASSPPSGTSGYEQYF
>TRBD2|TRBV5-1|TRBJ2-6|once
TGCGCCAGCAGCTTGGGTCCTAGCGGGAACGTAGGGGCCAACGTCCTGACTTTC
CASSLGPSGNVGANVLTF
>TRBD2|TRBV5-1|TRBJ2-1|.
TGCGCCAGCAGCCCTAGAGAAAGCGGGAGACGTGGGGAGCAGTTCTTC
CASSPRESGRRGEQFF
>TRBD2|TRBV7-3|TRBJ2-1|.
TGTGCCAGCAGCTCGAGGCTAGCGGGAGAGGTCGGAGCCTACAATGAGCAGTTCTTC
CASSSRLAGEVGAYNEQFF
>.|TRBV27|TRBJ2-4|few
TGTGCCAGCAGTCCTCGTTCCCCCAACATTCAGTACTTC
CASSPRSPNIQYF
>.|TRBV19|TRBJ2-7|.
TGTGCCAGTAGTATAGGGCCAGGGCGCTACGAGCAGTACTTC
CASSIGPGRYEQYF
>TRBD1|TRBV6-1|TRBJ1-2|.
TGTGCCAGCAGTGACTTGGTCGACAGGGTGTTGACCGGCTACACCTTC
CASSDLVDRVLTGYTF
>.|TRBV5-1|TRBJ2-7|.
TGCGCCAGCAGCTTGATAGGGGGCTACGAGCAGTACTTC
CASSLIGGYEQYF
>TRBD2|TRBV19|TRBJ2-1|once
TGTGCCAGTAGTATCGGGTTAGCGGGAGGGTGGGCCGATGAGCAGTTCTTC
CASSIGLAGGWADEQFF
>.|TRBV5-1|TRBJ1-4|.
TGCGCCAGCAGCTTGGTCTCAGGGGATGATGAAAAACTGTTTTTT
CASSLVSGDDEKLFF
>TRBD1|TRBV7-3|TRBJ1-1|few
TGTGCCAGCGGACAGGGGATGGACACTGAAGCTTTCTTT
CASGQGMDTEAFF
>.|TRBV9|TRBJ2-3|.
TGTGCCAGCAGCGAAACCTTTACAACAGATACGCAGTATTTT
CASSETFTTDTQYF
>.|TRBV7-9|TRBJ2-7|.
TGTTCCAGCAGCTTGGGCGCATACGAGCAGTACTTC
CSSSLGAYEQYF
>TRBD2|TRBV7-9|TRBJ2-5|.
TGTGCCAGCAGCTGGACTAGCGGCCAAGAGACCCAGTACTTC
CASSWTSGQETQYF
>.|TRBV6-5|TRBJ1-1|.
TGTGCCAGCAGTCTACAGGGTAGGGACACTGAAGCTTTCTTT
CASSLQGRDTEAFF
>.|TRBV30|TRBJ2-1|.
TGTGCCTGGAGGGAGAGCTCGCTCAACAATGAGCAGTTCTTC
CAWRESSLNNEQFF
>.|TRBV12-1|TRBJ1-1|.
TGTGCCACCTTCGACAAAGAAGGTGAAGCTTTCTTT
CATFDKEGEAFF
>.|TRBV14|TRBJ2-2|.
TGTGCCAGCAGCGGTCTAAACGGGGAGCTGTTTTTT
CASSGLNGELFF
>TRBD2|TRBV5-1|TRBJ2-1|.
TGCGCCAGCAGCCGAGGGACTAGCAACAATGAGCAGTTCTTC
CASSRGTSNNEQFF
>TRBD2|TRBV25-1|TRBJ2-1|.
TGTGCCAGCACTAGCGGGAGAGGTGAGCAGTTCTTC
CASTSGRGEQFF
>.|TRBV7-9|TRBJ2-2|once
TGTGCCAGCAGCATCCGAGGGGGTTCCGGGGAGCTGTTTTTT
CASSIRGGSGELFF
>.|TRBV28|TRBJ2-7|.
TGTGCCAGCAGTCTATCCCGCGAGCAGTACTTC
CASSLSREQYF
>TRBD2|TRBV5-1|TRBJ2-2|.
TGCGCCAGCGGGACTAGCGGGAGCTGGGGCGGGGAGCTGTTTTTT
CASGTSGSWGGELFF
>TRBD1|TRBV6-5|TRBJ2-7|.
TGTGCCAGCAGTTACGACAGGGGCTACGAGCAGTACTTC
CASSYDRGYEQYF
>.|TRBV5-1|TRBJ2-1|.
TGCGCCAGCAGCTTGGGGGCCGGGACTCCAAACAATGAGCAGTTCTTC
CASSLGAGTPNNEQFF
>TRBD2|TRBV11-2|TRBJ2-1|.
TGTGCCAGCAGCATCATGGGACTAGCGGGAGGTAATGAGCAGTTCTTC
CASSIMGLAGGNEQFF
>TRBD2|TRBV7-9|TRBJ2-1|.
TGTGCCAGTCTAGCGGGAAGATACAATGAGCAGTTCTTC
CASLAGRYNEQFF
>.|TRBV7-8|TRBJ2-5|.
TGTGCCAGCAGCCTGTCGGTACGGGAGACCCAGTACTTC
CASSLSVRETQYF
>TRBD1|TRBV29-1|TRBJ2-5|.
TGCAGCGTTGAAGAGGTTAGGGGGCGGGAGACCCAGTACTTC
CSVEEVRGRETQYF
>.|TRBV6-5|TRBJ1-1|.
TGTGCCAGCAGCAGGACAGTGAACACTGAAGCTTTCTTT
CASSRTVNTEAFF
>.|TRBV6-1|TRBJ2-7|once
TGTGCCAGCAGTGAGGCCAGTTACTACGAGCAGTACTTC
CASSEASYYEQYF
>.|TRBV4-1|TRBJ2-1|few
TGCGCCAGCAGCCAAGATCCGACACGTGGCAATGAGCAGTTCTTC
CASSQDPTRGNEQFF
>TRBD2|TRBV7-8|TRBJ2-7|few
TGTGCCAGCAGCTGGGCTAGCGGGAGATTCGAGCAGTACTTC
CASSWASGRFEQYF
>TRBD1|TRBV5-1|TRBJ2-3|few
TGCGCCAGCACCTCAGGGGGCCACGGGAATACGCAGTATTTT
CASTSGGHGNTQYF